The 24 T cell receptor beta chains presented below share a single source sample, sequenced in a study of immune evolution from preneoplasia to lung adenocarcinoma. Method: immunoSEQ multiplex PCR; TCRdb's copy keeps in-frame clones and lacks some. The sample lists approximately 5,000 clones, roughly 80% seen once, with roughly 8.2% in the top ten. What was sequenced was FFPE minimally invasive lung adenocarcinoma tissue. These receptor sequences come from an older person with lung adenocarcinoma.

In DNA form, the CDR3 reads TGTGCCAGTAAGATAGGACCGCGGTACGAGCAGTACTTC. Translated, it gives CASKIGPRYEQYF. This rearrangement joins TRBV28 to TRBJ2-7; no clear D gene. The germline V gene encodes CDR1 MDHEN and CDR2 SYDVKM. There are 13 residues in the CDR3. The germline V and J ends were trimmed by 9 bases and 4 bases, with 16 bases remaining between them. The full variable domain, rest sourced from reference TRBV28 and TRBJ2-7, is DVKVTQSSRYLVKRTGEKVFLECVQDMDHENMFWYRQDPGLGLRLIYFSYDVKMKEKGDIPEGYSVSREKKERFSLILESASTNQTSMYLCASKIGPRYEQYFGPGTRLTVT.

This rearrangement joins TRBV30 to TRBJ2-1; 9 bases map to TRBD1. The CDR3 consists of 15 residues. CDR1 and CDR2 (germline): GTSNPN, SVGIG (reference sequence). After removal of 3 bases from V and 5 bases from J, the junction contained 8 bases not matched to a gene. CDR3 protein: CAWSGGQGWDNEQFF. In DNA, the CDR3 is TGTGCCTGGAGCGGGGGACAGGGCTGGGACAATGAGCAGTTCTTC.

The chain recombines TRBV7-2 with TRBJ2-5; D is possibly TRBD2 (6 bases). Germline V gene sequence: CDR1 SGHTA, CDR2 FQGNSA. The V end was cut by 5 bases, the J end by 5 bases, with 15 bases between. The CDR3 extends over 14 amino acids. CDR3 region: CASSANRDWETQYF. The CDR3 nucleotides read TGTGCCAGCAGCGCGAACCGGGACTGGGAGACCCAGTACTTC.

This clone was counted a few times. The V gene is TRBV4-2, the J gene TRBJ1-5; D is undetermined. This CDR3 comprises 15 residues. Between the trimmed V and J ends, which lost 1 base and 2 bases, there was a span of 9 bases. Per germline, CDR1 LGHNA and CDR2 YNFKEQ. The CDR3 DNA follows: TGTGCCAGCAGCCAAGGTTCCACAGGCAATCAGCCCCAGCATTTT. Translated: CASSQGSTGNQPQHF.

This chain joins TRBV19 and TRBJ2-1, with a weak D call TRBD2 (6 bases). Germline V gene data show CDR1 as LNHDA and CDR2 as SQIVND (reference sequence). The CDR3 extends over 16 amino acids. With 4 bases removed from V and 10 bases from J, the gap between germline ends came to 23 bases. The CDR3 DNA sequence: TGTGCCAGTAGTACATCCCTTATAGGGCTAGCGCGGGAGCAGTTCTTC. It codes for CASSTSLIGLAREQFF.

This rearrangement joins TRBV14 to TRBJ1-3; D ambiguous. The V end was cut by 1 base, the J end by 7 bases, with 14 bases between. The CDR3 has 15 amino acids. Germline CDR1 is SGHDN and CDR2 is FVKESK. This CDR3 is CASSQGFDFWNTIYF. CDR3 nucleotides: TGTGCCAGCAGCCAAGGGTTTGATTTCTGGAACACCATATATTTT.

The chain has TRBV25-1 and TRBJ1-1; no reliable D call. V lost 2 bases, J lost 4 bases, and 5 bases lay in between. Germline CDR1 is MGHDK and CDR2 is SYGVNS. The CDR3 sequence is 12 residues long. CDR3 DNA sequence: TGTGCCAGCAGTGAAGGGATCACTGAAGCTTTCTTT. Translating it yields CASSEGITEAFF.

This chain links TRBV10-1 with TRBJ2-1; no reliable D call. CDR1 and CDR2 from the germline V gene are WNHNN and SYGVQD (reference sequence). This CDR3 region has 12 residues. V lost 4 bases, J lost 4 bases, and 5 bases lay in between. The CDR3 region is CASSAGYNEQFF. The CDR3 coding sequence is TGCGCCAGCAGTGCGGGTTACAATGAGCAGTTCTTC.

This chain uses TRBV30 with TRBJ2-7; no definite D call. V dropped 0 bases and J dropped 0 bases, with 6 bases sitting between them. Germline CDR1 and CDR2: GTSNPN and SVGIG (reference sequence). This CDR3 is 13 amino acids long. The CDR3 spells CAWSVGPSYEQYF. The CDR3 nucleotides are TGTGCCTGGAGTGTCGGACCCTCCTACGAGCAGTACTTC.

The rearrangement links TRBV19 to TRBJ2-7, with 7 bases that match TRBD2. The CDR3 contains 14 residues. V trimming: 6 bases; J trimming: 4 bases; junction bases outside the gene matches: 9. CDR1 is LNHDA, CDR2 SQIVND, per germline (reference sequence). CDR3 in amino acids: CASRQTRGGYEQYF. CDR3 DNA sequence: TGTGCCAGTAGACAAACTCGCGGGGGTTACGAGCAGTACTTC.

The chain recombines TRBV5-1 with TRBJ1-6, with 9 positions matching TRBD1. Germline lookup yields CDR1 SGHRS and CDR2 YFSETQ. Losses at the gene ends were 4 bases for V and 8 bases for J; bases not matched to a gene: 10. The CDR3 consists of 16 residues. In nucleotides, the CDR3 is TGCGCCAGCAGCCTAAACTACAGGGGGCCCGATTCACCCCTCCACTTT. The encoded protein is CASSLNYRGPDSPLHF.

The CDR3 sequence: CATKVDSMNTEAFF. CDR3 coding DNA: TGCGCCACCAAGGTCGACAGCATGAACACTGAAGCTTTCTTT. This chain joins TRBV4-3 and TRBJ1-1; weak D call: TRBD1 (5 bases). The germline V gene encodes CDR1 LGHNA and CDR2 YSLEER. Trimming removed 10 bases at V and 0 bases at J, with 15 bases between. The CDR3 loop spans 14 amino acids.

The J gene is TRBJ2-5, the V gene TRBV19, with D tentatively TRBD2 (6 bases). Trimming stripped 7 bases from V and 5 bases from J, with 23 bases between. This CDR3 region has 16 residues. CDR1 LNHDA and CDR2 SQIVND come from the germline V gene (reference sequence). The CDR3 DNA reads TGTGCCAGTACGGAGGGTTGGGGGGAGAAGCCGGAGACCCAGTACTTC. As protein: CASTEGWGEKPETQYF.

The count of this clone is one. V is TRBV7-2 and J is TRBJ2-3, with D uncertain. CDR1 SGHTA and CDR2 FQGNSA come from the germline V gene. Trimming left V 5 bases short and J 6 bases short, with 6 bases between. CDR3 size: 11 residues. The chain's CDR3 is CASSHGDTQYF. CDR3 nucleotides: TGTGCCAGCAGCCACGGGGATACGCAGTATTTT.

V usage is TRBV5-5 and J usage is TRBJ2-7; the D gene could be TRBD1 or TRBD2 (5 bases each). CDR1 is SGHKS and CDR2 is YYEKEE in the germline V gene (reference sequence). The germline V and J ends were trimmed by 4 bases and 2 bases, with 13 bases remaining between them. The CDR3 sequence is 14 residues long. In DNA, the CDR3 is TGTGCCAGCAGCCCAGGGACCGCCCCCTACGAGCAGTACTTC. Translation: CASSPGTAPYEQYF.

V is TRBV4-1 and J is TRBJ2-2; D is unresolved. The CDR3 sequence is 13 residues long. Trimming shortened V by 4 bases and J by 3 bases, and 6 bases separated the two germline ends. Looked up from germline, CDR1 is MGHRA and CDR2 is YSYEKL. The CDR3 loop is CASSPGHTGELFF. The CDR3, as DNA: TGCGCCAGCAGCCCCGGACACACCGGGGAGCTGTTTTTT.

The chain joins TRBV2 to TRBJ2-5; D is possibly TRBD1 or TRBD2 (7 bases each). The V gene's germline CDR1 is SNHLY and CDR2 FYNNEI. Trimming stripped 8 bases from V and 5 bases from J, with 18 bases between. This CDR3 has 14 residues. CDR3 protein: CASGGRGQGETQYF. For the CDR3, the DNA is TGTGCCAGCGGTGGGAGGGGGCAAGGGGAGACCCAGTACTTC.

On this clone itself: One end of the junction varies from germline; a read error may be responsible. The chain is built from TRBV2 and TRBJ2-2, with D possibly being TRBD1 (5 bases). The CDR3 runs 14 residues. Germline assignment: CDR1 SNHLY and CDR2 FYNNEI. CDR3 loop: CASSGQTDTGELFF. The CDR3 DNA reads TGTGCCAGCAGTGGACAGACAGACACTGGGGAGCTGTTTTTT.

The chain has TRBV9 and TRBJ2-4; D is unclear. Trimming shortened V by 0 bases and J by 4 bases, and 14 bases separated the two germline ends. Germline CDR1 reads SGDLS; CDR2 reads YYNGEE. This CDR3 comprises 16 residues. CDR3 in DNA: TGTGCCAGCAGCGTAGTTAGGCGAACCCCGAAAAACATTCAGTACTTC. It yields the protein CASSVVRRTPKNIQYF.

This clone was counted only a few times. CDR3 sequence: CAWSEGVMGGYTF. In DNA form, the CDR3 reads TGTGCCTGGAGTGAAGGGGTAATGGGTGGCTACACCTTC. The chain joins TRBV30 to TRBJ1-2; maybe TRBD1 (5 bases). The germline V gene encodes CDR1 GTSNPN and CDR2 SVGIG (reference sequence). The CDR3 sequence is 13 residues long. Trimming stripped 1 base from V and 7 bases from J, with 13 bases between.

This clone was observed once. The CDR3 spells CSVDSVNYGYTF. The DNA of the CDR3 is TGCAGCGTTGACAGTGTTAACTATGGCTACACCTTC. This chain links TRBV29-1 with TRBJ1-2, with D hard to call. The CDR3 runs to 12 residues. Germline V CDR1 and CDR2: SQVTM, ANQGSEA. Trimming pared 3 bases from V and 1 base from J, leaving 6 bases between.

The gene calls are TRBV4-2 and TRBJ1-4; 9 bases map to TRBD1. The CDR3 extends over 16 amino acids. V trimming: 0 bases; J trimming: 3 bases; junction bases outside the gene matches: 2. Germline CDR1 is LGHNA and CDR2 is YNFKEQ. In nucleotides, the CDR3 is TGTGCCAGCAGCCAAGATTGGACAGGGGCTAATGAAAAACTGTTTTTT. Protein product: CASSQDWTGANEKLFF.

The chain couples TRBV7-3 to TRBJ2-7; possible D gene TRBD2, 6 bases. Trimming pared 6 bases from V and 2 bases from J, leaving 14 bases between. Per the germline V gene, CDR1 is SGHTA and CDR2 is FQGTGA. CDR3 length equals 14 residues. The CDR3 sequence is CASSPNPGAYEQYF. The CDR3 DNA sequence: TGTGCCAGCAGTCCGAACCCGGGAGCCTACGAGCAGTACTTC.

This rearrangement joins TRBV7-2 to TRBJ2-1; TRBD2 aligns across 9 bases. The CDR3 runs 18 residues. Germline V gives CDR1 SGHTA, CDR2 FQGNSA. Trimming at V came to 2 bases and at J to 0 bases, leaving 8 bases not matched to a gene. The CDR3 DNA is TGTGCCAGCAGCTTATTCCTAGCGGGGCCCCACTCCTACAATGAGCAGTTCTTC. Protein product: CASSLFLAGPHSYNEQFF.